This entry concerns a single TCR beta chain. Per the germline V gene, CDR1 is LGHNA and CDR2 is YSLEER. The ends lost 0 bases at V and 9 bases at J; junction bases unmatched: 4. The CDR3 length is 15 residues. TCRdb's table, derived via immunoSEQ multiplex PCR, lists solely in-frame clones and lacks some. The sample lists approximately 200,000 clones; 87% were seen once. The data stem from a study of blood T cell repertoires in COVID-19. Input material: PBMCs or T cells enriched from blood (not recorded which). This clonotype originated in a woman aged 25 to 39 who had recovered from COVID-19. This chain uses TRBV4-3 with TRBJ2-1; 11 bases match TRBD2. This CDR3 reads CASSQELAGVGEQFF. In DNA, the CDR3 is TGCGCCAGCAGCCAAGAACTAGCGGGAGTTGGTGAGCAGTTCTTC.